The next 21 T cell receptor beta chains were all read from a single sample in a study of shared clonotypes between healthy human individuals. Only in-frame clones appear in the TCRdb table, and some are missing; sequencing was by immunoSEQ multiplex PCR. The table has about 1 million clones, more than 60% seen once. Specimen: memory CD4+ T cells sorted from blood. As to subset: CD45RA-negative fraction. Receptors originate from a man between 18 and 29 years old in good health.

V is TRBV6-5 and J is TRBJ1-2; D is perhaps TRBD1 (6 bases). V was clipped by 2 bases and J by 4 bases, with 17 bases between them. Germline lookup yields CDR1 MNHEY and CDR2 SVGAGI. CDR3 length equals 16 residues. The CDR3 DNA follows: TGTGCCAGCAGTTACAGAGGGGCAGGGGTCTCCTATGGCTACACCTTC. Translating it yields CASSYRGAGVSYGYTF.

This sequence joins TRBV7-8 and TRBJ1-1, with no clear D. Germline CDR1 and CDR2: SGHVS and FQNEAQ. The CDR3 consists of 14 residues. With 5 bases removed from V and 7 bases from J, the gap between germline ends came to 17 bases. The CDR3 coding sequence is TGTGCCAGCAGCCCACCAGGAAGCTGGCGTGAAGCTTTCTTT. It codes for CASSPPGSWREAFF.

With regard to this clone: Sequence at one end of the junction differs from germline and may be a read error. J is TRBJ2-7 and V is TRBV6-1; D gene ambiguous. Germline CDR1 and CDR2: MNHNS and SASEGT. The CDR3 totals 9 residues. CDR3 nucleotide sequence: TGTGCCAGCAGTGATTCCTCTTTTTTC. Translated: CASSDSSFF.

V and J are TRBV7-9 and TRBJ1-5; weak D call: TRBD1 (5 bases). Between the trimmed V and J ends, which lost 4 bases and 4 bases, there was a span of 20 bases. CDR1 is SEHNR, CDR2 FQNEAQ, per germline (reference sequence). The CDR3 consists of 17 residues. CDR3 sequence: CASSSTTWGLGNQPQHF. The DNA for the CDR3 is TGTGCCAGCAGCTCTACAACCTGGGGGTTAGGTAATCAGCCCCAGCATTTT.

V usage is TRBV5-5 and J usage is TRBJ2-1; TRBD1 matches 8 bases. The CDR3 is 15 residues long. Germline CDR1 is SGHKS and CDR2 is YYEKEE (reference sequence). Unmatched junction bases numbered 3, after V lost 0 bases and J lost 4 bases. The CDR3 here is CASSLGQGKYNEQFF. Here the CDR3 DNA reads TGTGCCAGCAGCTTGGGACAGGGGAAATACAATGAGCAGTTCTTC.

Worth noting for this clone: A far larger clone is just one base off, so this is likely a read error. The chain combines TRBV7-2 with TRBJ1-2; D is possibly TRBD1 (5 bases). Germline CDR1 is SGHTA and CDR2 is FQGNSA. The CDR3 runs 14 residues. Trimming removed 5 bases from V and 1 base from J, with 11 bases in between. CDR3 bases: TGTGCCAGCAGCCCCGGGACGGTTAACTATGGCTACACCTTC. Translation gives CASSPGTVNYGYTF. Variable domain in full (rest from reference TRBV7-2 and TRBJ1-2): GAGVSQSPSNKVTEKGKDVELRCDPISGHTALYWYRQSLGQGLEFLIYFQGNSAPDKSGLPSDRFSAERTGGSVSTLTIQRTQQEDSAVYLCASSPGTVNYGYTFGSGTRLTVV.

The chain uses TRBV25-1 and TRBJ2-1, with D hard to call. The CDR3 extends over 14 amino acids. V was clipped by 1 base and J by 1 base, with 5 bases between them. Germline V CDR1 and CDR2: MGHDK, SYGVNS. The chain's CDR3 is CASSEFESYNEQFF. The CDR3 nucleotides are TGTGCCAGCAGTGAATTTGAGTCCTACAATGAGCAGTTCTTC.

The chain employs TRBV4-1 and TRBJ1-2; TRBD1 aligns across 7 bases. The CDR3 is made up of 13 amino acids. Trimming removed 4 bases from V and 4 bases from J; junction bases left unmatched: 3. Germline CDR1 reads MGHRA; CDR2 reads YSYEKL. CDR3 nucleotide sequence: TGCGCCAGCAGCCCGGACAGGACCTATGGCTACACCTTC. This translates into CASSPDRTYGYTF.

Here the CDR3 DNA reads TGTGCCTGGAGCCTACAGAGCTCTGGGGCCAACGTCCTGACTTTC. As protein: CAWSLQSSGANVLTF. This sequence joins TRBV30 and TRBJ2-6; D ambiguous. CDR1 is GTSNPN and CDR2 is SVGIG in the germline V gene (reference sequence). The CDR3 length is 15 residues. V shed 3 bases and J shed 0 bases, with 9 bases lying between them. The whole variable domain, filled in from reference TRBV30 and TRBJ2-6, reads SQTIHQWPATLVQPVGSPLSLECTVEGTSNPNLYWYRQAAGRGLQLLFYSVGIGQISSEVPQNLSASRPQDRQFILSSKKLLLSDSGFYLCAWSLQSSGANVLTFGAGSRLTVL.

The genes are TRBV18 and TRBJ1-6, with D maybe TRBD1 (5 bases). The CDR3 totals 15 residues. Trimming stripped 8 bases from V and 10 bases from J, with 21 bases between. CDR1 and CDR2 (germline): KGHSH, LQKENI. In DNA, the CDR3 is TGTGCCAGCGGTAACTCCCCGGGGACGGGGTCACCCCTCCACTTT. This translates into CASGNSPGTGSPLHF.

The rearrangement joins TRBV7-2 to TRBJ1-2; D gene ambiguous. The CDR3 has 13 amino acids. Germline V lookup: CDR1 SGHTA, CDR2 FQGNSA. Trimming stripped 3 bases from V and 8 bases from J, with 13 bases between. The CDR3 is CASSFGPTGGYTF. CDR3 coding DNA: TGTGCCAGCAGCTTCGGACCAACTGGGGGCTACACCTTC.

The CDR3 loop reads CASEGQGLNGNTIYF. CDR3 bases: TGTGCCAGCGAAGGACAGGGCCTAAATGGAAACACCATATATTTT. J is TRBJ1-3 and V is TRBV18; 8 bases map to TRBD1. The length of the CDR3 is 15 residues. Germline assignment: CDR1 KGHSH and CDR2 LQKENI. The V segment lost 8 bases and the J segment 3 bases; nucleotides outside the gene matches: 9.

The chain employs TRBV9 and TRBJ2-3, with TRBD2 matching 12 bases. CDR1 and CDR2 from the germline V gene are SGDLS and YYNGEE. The V segment lost 2 bases and the J segment 5 bases; nucleotides outside the gene matches: 9. The CDR3 loop spans 17 amino acids. The CDR3 DNA is TGTGCCAGCAGCGTGGCTAGCGGGGGGGCCTGGGGAGATACGCAGTATTTT. Protein product: CASSVASGGAWGDTQYF. Full variable domain (outside the CDR3, taken from reference TRBV9 and TRBJ2-3): DSGVTQTPKHLITATGQRVTLRCSPRSGDLSVYWYQQSLDQGLQFLIQYYNGEERAKGNILERFSAQQFPDLHSELNLSSLELGDSALYFCASSVASGGAWGDTQYFGPGTRLTVL.

This clone turned up a few times. The V gene is TRBV28, the J gene TRBJ1-6; no firm D call. The CDR3 is made up of 15 amino acids. Trimming shortened V by 1 base and J by 7 bases, and 11 bases separated the two germline ends. In germline, CDR1 is MDHEN, CDR2 SYDVKM. Here the CDR3 reads CASSLYEGPNSPLHF. In DNA, the CDR3 is TGTGCCAGCAGTTTATACGAGGGCCCGAATTCACCCCTCCACTTT.

The rearrangement links TRBV6-1 to TRBJ2-7, with 8 bases fitting TRBD1. The V segment lost 6 bases and the J segment 7 bases; nucleotides outside the gene matches: 8. The CDR3 has 13 residues. Germline CDR1 MNHNS, CDR2 SASEGT. CDR3: CASRLTGVGEQYF. Here the CDR3 DNA reads TGTGCCAGCAGGCTGACAGGGGTTGGGGAGCAGTACTTC.

This clone was detected only a few times. The genes are TRBV29-1 and TRBJ2-5; tentatively, D is TRBD1 or TRBD2 (5 bases each). The end of the DNA is better explained by TRBJ2-7, so the J call may be wrong. Per the germline V gene, CDR1 is SQVTM and CDR2 is ANQGSEA. This CDR3 comprises 14 residues. CDR3 sequence (DNA): TGCAGCGTCACCCCCGGGACGGCTTCCTACGAGCAGTACTTC. It specifies CSVTPGTASYEQYF.

The chain has TRBV30 and TRBJ1-6; no clear D gene. V gave up 4 bases and J gave up 5 bases, with 21 bases separating them. The V gene's germline CDR1 is GTSNPN and CDR2 SVGIG (reference sequence). This CDR3 has 17 amino acids. As DNA, the CDR3 is TGTGCCTGGACGTCCCGCCAGTTGGGTTACAATAATTCACCCCTCCACTTT. This gives the protein CAWTSRQLGYNNSPLHF.

V is TRBV18 and J is TRBJ2-7; no clear D. CDR3 length: 14 residues. Germline V lookup: CDR1 KGHSH, CDR2 LQKENI. Trimming stripped 3 bases from V and 0 bases from J, with 9 bases between. For the CDR3, the DNA is TGTGCCAGCTCACCTCACCAGGACTCCTACGAGCAGTACTTC. Protein sequence: CASSPHQDSYEQYF.

This clone was counted a few times. V is TRBV6-1 and J is TRBJ1-1; 11 nucleotides line up with TRBD1. This CDR3 contains 12 residues. Germline values: CDR1 MNHNS, CDR2 SASEGT. After removal of 6 bases from V and 12 bases from J, the junction contained 6 bases not matched to a gene. The CDR3 sequence: CASSVDRGRPFF. CDR3 in DNA: TGTGCCAGCAGCGTGGACAGGGGGCGTCCTTTCTTT.

On this clone itself: The junction differs from germline at one of its ends, possibly a read error. This chain joins TRBV27 and TRBJ2-7, with D possibly called TRBD1 or TRBD2 (5 bases each). The CDR3 covers 13 residues. CDR1 is MNHEY, CDR2 SMNVEV, per germline (reference sequence). The CDR3 loop is CASSLDPNRGPYF. CDR3 DNA: TGTGCCAGCAGTTTAGATCCGAATCGGGGACCCTATTTC.

This clone was seen more than once but under ten times. The gene calls are TRBV27 and TRBJ1-6; 8 positions match TRBD1. Trimming cost V 5 bases and J 10 bases; bases outside gene matches: 10. Germline V CDR1 and CDR2: MNHEY, SMNVEV (reference sequence). This CDR3 spans 15 amino acids. This CDR3 is CASSTTTGVRSPLHF. The CDR3 DNA follows: TGTGCCAGCAGTACTACGACAGGGGTGAGATCACCCCTCCACTTT.